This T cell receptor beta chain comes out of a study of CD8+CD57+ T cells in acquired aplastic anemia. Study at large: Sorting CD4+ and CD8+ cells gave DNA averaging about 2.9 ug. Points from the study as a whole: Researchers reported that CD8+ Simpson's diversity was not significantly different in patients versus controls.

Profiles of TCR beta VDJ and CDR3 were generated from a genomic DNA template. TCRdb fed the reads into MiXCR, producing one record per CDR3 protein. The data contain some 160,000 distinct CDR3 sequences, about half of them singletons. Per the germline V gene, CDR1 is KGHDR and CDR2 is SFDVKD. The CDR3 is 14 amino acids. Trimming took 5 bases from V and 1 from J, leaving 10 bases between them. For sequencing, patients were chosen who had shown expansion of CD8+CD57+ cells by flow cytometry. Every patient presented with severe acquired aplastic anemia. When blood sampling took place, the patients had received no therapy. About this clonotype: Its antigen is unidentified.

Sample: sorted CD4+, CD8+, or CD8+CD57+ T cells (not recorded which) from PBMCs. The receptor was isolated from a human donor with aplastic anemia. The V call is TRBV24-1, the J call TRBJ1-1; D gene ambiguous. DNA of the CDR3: TGTGCCACCAGTGGGGGAGGGTCGAACACTGAAGCTTTCTTT. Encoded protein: CATSGGGSNTEAFF.